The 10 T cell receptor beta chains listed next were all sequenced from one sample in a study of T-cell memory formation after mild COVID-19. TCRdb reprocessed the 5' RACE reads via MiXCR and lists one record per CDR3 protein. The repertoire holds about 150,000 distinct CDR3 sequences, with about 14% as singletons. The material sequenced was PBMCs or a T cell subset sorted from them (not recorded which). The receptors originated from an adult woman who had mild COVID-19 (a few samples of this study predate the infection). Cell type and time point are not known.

CDR3 sequence reads: CASRPLAPNEQFF. The CDR3 DNA follows: TGTGCCAGCAGGCCTCTCGCCCCCAATGAGCAGTTCTTC. The genes are TRBV6-2 or TRBV6-3 and TRBJ2-1; D is undetermined. CDR3 length: 13 residues. The germline gives CDR1 MNHEY, CDR2 SVGEGT. Trimming removed 6 bases at V and 6 bases at J, with 12 bases between.

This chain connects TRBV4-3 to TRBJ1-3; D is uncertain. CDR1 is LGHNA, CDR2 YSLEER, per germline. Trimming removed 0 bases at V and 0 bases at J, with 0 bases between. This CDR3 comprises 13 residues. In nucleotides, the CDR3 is TGCGCCAGCAGCCAAGACTCTGGAAACACCATATATTTT. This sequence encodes CASSQDSGNTIYF.

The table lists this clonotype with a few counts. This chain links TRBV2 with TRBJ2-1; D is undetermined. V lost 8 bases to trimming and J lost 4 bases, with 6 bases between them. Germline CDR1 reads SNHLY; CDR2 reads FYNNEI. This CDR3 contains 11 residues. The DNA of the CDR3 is TGTGCCAGCCGAGATTACAATGAGCAGTTCTTC. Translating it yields CASRDYNEQFF.

CDR3 sequence reads: CASSQDRPGGSTNEKLFF. The CDR3 nucleotides read TGTGCCAGCAGCCAAGACCGTCCTGGGGGATCAACTAATGAAAAACTGTTTTTT. The rearrangement uses TRBV4-2 and TRBJ1-4; D might be TRBD1 (5 bases). CDR1 and CDR2 from the germline V gene are LGHNA and YNFKEQ. CDR3 length: 18 amino acids. V was clipped by 0 bases and J by 0 bases, with 14 bases between them.

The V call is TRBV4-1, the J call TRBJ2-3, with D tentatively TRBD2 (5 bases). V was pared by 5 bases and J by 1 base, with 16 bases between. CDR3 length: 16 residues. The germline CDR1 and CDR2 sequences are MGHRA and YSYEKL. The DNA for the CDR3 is TGCGCCAGCAGCGGCCGGGAAACCCGCGGCACAGATACGCAGTATTTT. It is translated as CASSGRETRGTDTQYF.

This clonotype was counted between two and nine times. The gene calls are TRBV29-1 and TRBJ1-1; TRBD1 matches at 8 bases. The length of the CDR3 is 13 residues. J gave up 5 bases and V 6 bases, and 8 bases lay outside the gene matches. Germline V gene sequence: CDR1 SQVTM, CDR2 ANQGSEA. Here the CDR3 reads CSVHGQGKTEAFF. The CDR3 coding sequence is TGCAGCGTCCACGGACAGGGTAAGACTGAAGCTTTCTTT. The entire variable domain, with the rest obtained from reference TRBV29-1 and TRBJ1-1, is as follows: SAVISQKPSRDICQRGTSLTIQCQVDSQVTMMFWYRQQPGQSLTLIATANQGSEATYESGFVIDKFPISRPNLTFSTLTVSNMSPEDSSIYLCSVHGQGKTEAFFGQGTRLTVV.

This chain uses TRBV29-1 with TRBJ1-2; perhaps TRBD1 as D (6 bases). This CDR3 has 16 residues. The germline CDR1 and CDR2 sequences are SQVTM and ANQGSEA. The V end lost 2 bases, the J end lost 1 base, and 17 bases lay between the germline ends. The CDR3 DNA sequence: TGCAGCGTTGAACCCAAAGGACAGCACCGTAACTATGGCTACACCTTC. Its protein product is CSVEPKGQHRNYGYTF.

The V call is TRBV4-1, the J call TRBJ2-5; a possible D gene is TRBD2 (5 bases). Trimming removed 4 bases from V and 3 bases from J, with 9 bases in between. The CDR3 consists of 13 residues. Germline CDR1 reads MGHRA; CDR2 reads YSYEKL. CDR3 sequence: CASSLPEEETQYF. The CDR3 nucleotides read TGCGCCAGCAGCCTACCGGAGGAAGAGACCCAGTACTTC.

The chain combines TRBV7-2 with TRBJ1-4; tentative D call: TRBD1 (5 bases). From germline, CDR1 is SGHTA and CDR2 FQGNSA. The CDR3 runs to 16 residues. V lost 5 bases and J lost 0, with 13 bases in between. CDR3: CASSPRAPATNEKLFF. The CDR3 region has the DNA TGTGCCAGCAGCCCCAGGGCCCCAGCAACTAATGAAAAACTGTTTTTT.

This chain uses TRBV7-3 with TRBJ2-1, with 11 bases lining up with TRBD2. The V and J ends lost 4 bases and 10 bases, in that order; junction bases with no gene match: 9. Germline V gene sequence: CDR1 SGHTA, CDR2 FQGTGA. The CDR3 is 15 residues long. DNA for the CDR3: TGTGCCAGCAGCTCTGGTCTAGCGGGAGGTGGGGAGCAGTTCTTC. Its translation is CASSSGLAGGGEQFF.